This T cell receptor (beta chain) was recovered during a study of tumor-infiltrating lymphocytes in primary liver carcinoma. About the research overall: Lesions, classed as T1-T3 N0M0, spanned about 4 to 10 cm across. Study outcomes and limitations: Top-250-clone fractions were significantly higher in tumors than in blood (p = 0.039).

As regards this clonotype: Its target is unknown. Since a much larger clone is just one base distant, this may be a read error.

TCR beta cDNA was reverse-transcribed from roughly 520 ng of total RNA. The reaction used a constant-region primer and ProtoScript II reverse transcriptase. Employing slightly modified ARM-PCR, three nested multiplex PCR rounds were run, and these gave rise to the TCR beta libraries. The opening two PCR rounds, around 11 cycles each, paired TRBV1-TRBV30 forward primers with a C-beta reverse primer. One entry per CDR3 protein results from TCRdb running MiXCR on the multiplex PCR reads. This table holds almost 200,000 distinct CDR3 sequences, less than 75% found once. Both blood RNA, taken from unsorted whole blood, and germline DNA were extracted. None of the patients had received treatment, and all had chronic HBV infection. The CDR3 sequence is 14 residues long. CDR1 and CDR2 from the germline V gene are LNHNV and YYDKDF (reference sequence).

The TCR originated in a woman in her sixties or seventies with primary liver carcinoma and hepatitis B virus infection. V usage is TRBV15 and J usage is TRBJ2-2; D possibly corresponds to TRBD2 (6 bases). Source material: peripheral blood. The CDR3 nucleotides are TGTGCCACCAGCGAGACTACGAACACCGGGGGGCTGTTTTTT. Amino acid sequence: CATSETTNTGGLFF.